This TCR beta chain derives from a study of T-cell memory formation after mild COVID-19 (dated by TCRdb to the early 2020s). Background on the whole study: TCR sequence clusters from the two donors were largely donor specific. In a couple of donors, T-cell clones that expanded and contracted after mild COVID-19 were followed by sequencing TCRalpha and TCRbeta repertoires longitudinally. The cohort comprised two young, previously healthy adult volunteers, one female and one male. Results the study describes overall, beyond this receptor: Contracting CD4+ clones were found mainly in CM and EM memory subsets, while CD8+ clones were enriched in EMRA. The detection of some responding clones in pre-infection memory suggests that pre-existing cross-reactive memory T cells joined the SARS-CoV-2 response. Balanced CD4/CD8 phenotypes were observed for clones contracting from day 15 to 85, whereas a bias towards CD4+ was observed for a second wave of clones expanding from day 15 to 37. The study covered only two mild cases, and larger cohorts including severe cases with pre-infection samples were considered necessary. Whether the second-wave clones peaking on day 37 were SARS-CoV-2 specific was not confirmed.

TCRdb shows the sequencer as Illumina NovaSeq 6000. Using 5'RACE with constant-segment primers, TCRalpha and TCRbeta cDNA libraries were constructed, with sample barcodes and unique molecular identifiers added in the process. RNA was extracted from every sample with Trizol reagent. Amplification of the libraries took two PCR steps, and the second step added a second sample barcode plus Illumina TruSeq adapters. Sequencing of the libraries was done on an Illumina NovaSeq, producing 2 x 150 bp paired-end reads. For the original study's pipeline: Reads were demultiplexed and collapsed into UMI-guided consensus sequences with migec v1.2.7. With mixcr v2.1.11, UMI consensuses were aligned to TRA and TRB V and J templates and assembled into clonotypes. Clonotypes were classified as expanded or contracted when called significant by both edgeR and NoisET, with noise models trained on biological replicates. For edgeR calls, the cutoffs were a false discovery rate-adjusted p below 0.01 and a log2 fold-change threshold of 1. As an exploratory analysis of dynamics, PCA with hierarchical clustering was applied to max-normalized trajectories of the 1000 most abundant clonotypes. Separately sequenced CD4+ and CD8+ repertoires were used to assign a CD4 or CD8 phenotype to each responding clone. The raw public reads went through TCRdb reprocessing: fastp at Q25, MiXCR clone calling, in-frame beta chains kept. Rows with one shared CDR3 protein collapse into an entry with the most common genes and DNA. The V and J calls and clone size come from TCRdb's table, not from the authors' own analysis. The sample records 350,000 to 550,000 distinct CDR3 sequences, about a sixth of which are singletons. The top ten clonotypes cover about a fifth of the sample.

With respect to this clonotype: Its cognate antigen has yet to be identified. No base quality information exists; no much larger clone differs at one position.

PBMCs were isolated by Ficoll-Paque density gradient centrifugation. The receptor was isolated from a man aged 18 to 30 who had mild COVID-19 (a few samples of this study predate the infection). The sample titles of this study are shuffled in the database, so cell type and time point are left out; the donor was told from shared clones. The sample taken for sequencing was PBMCs or a T cell subset sorted from them (not recorded which).

The CDR3 amino acid sequence is: CASSFMMSGLGNTIYF. The DNA sequence follows: TGTGCCAGCAGTTTTATGATGTCGGGTCTCGGAAACACCATATATTTT. The rearranged chain carries TRBV12-3 or TRBV12-4 and TRBJ1-3; the D gene cannot be resolved reliably. V is shortened by 3 bases, J by 4 bases, and the region joining them spans 16 bases. The CDR3 has 16 amino acids, counting the end cysteine and phenylalanine. Only the CDR3 DNA is retained, 48 bases long and in frame from the first base.